A single sample is the source of the 12 T cell receptor beta chains below, sequenced in a study of human thymus T cells. It was from resections taken during corrective heart surgery that the thymus tissue came. Using immunoSEQ multiplex PCR, the repertoire was profiled, and TCRdb retains in-frame clones only, with some absent. The data contain some 120,000 clones, around 94% of them singletons. The sequencing input was thymus tissue. Receptors were obtained from a boy under two years old with a congenital heart defect but otherwise immunologically healthy.

The chain couples TRBV7-2 to TRBJ2-7, with 10 bases aligning to TRBD2. Germline CDR1 and CDR2: SGHTA and FQGNSA. The CDR3 covers 16 residues. V dropped 2 bases and J dropped 4; count of bases not matched to a gene: 8. CDR3 loop: CASSLKGAGGIYEQYF. The CDR3, as DNA: TGTGCCAGCAGCTTAAAGGGAGCGGGGGGGATTTACGAGCAGTACTTC.

The chain employs TRBV27 and TRBJ2-7; TRBD1 matches 7 bases. CDR3 size: 14 residues. Per the germline V gene, CDR1 is MNHEY and CDR2 is SMNVEV (reference sequence). V dropped 6 bases and J dropped 5; count of bases not matched to a gene: 10. In nucleotides, the CDR3 is TGTGCCAGCAGGTACAGGACAGGCTGCCACGAGCAGTACTTC. This encodes CASRYRTGCHEQYF.

The V call is TRBV7-2, the J call TRBJ2-3, with D uncertain. The CDR3 spans 13 residues. The germline V gene has CDR1 SGHTA and CDR2 FQGNSA. V was cut by 0 bases and J by 6 bases, with 7 bases left in between. The chain's CDR3 is CASSLAFMDTQYF. The DNA for the CDR3 is TGTGCCAGCAGCTTAGCCTTTATGGATACGCAGTATTTT.

The gene calls are TRBV5-1 and TRBJ2-2; 10 positions agree with TRBD2. The CDR3 length is 15 residues. The germline V gene encodes CDR1 SGHRS and CDR2 YFSETQ. Trimming took 2 bases from V and 4 from J; bases not matched to a gene: 2. The CDR3 nucleotides read TGCGCCAGCAGCTTAGCGGGGGGGCGCACCGGGGAGCTGTTTTTT. It translates to CASSLAGGRTGELFF.

This chain connects TRBV27 to TRBJ2-7; D possibly corresponds to TRBD2 (6 bases). CDR1 and CDR2 (germline): MNHEY, SMNVEV (reference sequence). Trimming cost V 6 bases and J 3 bases, with 12 bases left between them. This CDR3 comprises 13 residues. CDR3 residues: CASRDGRDYEQYF. CDR3 in DNA: TGTGCCAGCAGGGACGGGAGAGACTACGAGCAGTACTTC.

The V call is TRBV5-1, the J call TRBJ2-7; 8 bases align to TRBD1. The trim removed 6 bases at V and 5 bases at J, leaving 10 bases unmatched. Germline V CDR1 and CDR2: SGHRS, YFSETQ. The CDR3 covers 14 residues. The CDR3, as DNA: TGCGCCAGCAACCCTAGACCAGGGGGCCACGAGCAGTACTTC. This translates into CASNPRPGGHEQYF. Looking up the rest from reference TRBV5-1 and TRBJ2-7 gives the full variable domain: KAGVTQTPRYLIKTRGQQVTLSCSPISGHRSVSWYQQTPGQGLQFLFEYFSETQRNKGNFPGRFSGRQFSNSRSEMNVSTLELGDSALYLCASNPRPGGHEQYFGPGTRLTVT.

V and J are TRBV4-3 and TRBJ1-1; perhaps TRBD1 as D (6 bases). The ends were cut back, 2 bases at V and 5 bases at J, with 9 bases in the middle. Germline CDR1 and CDR2: LGHNA and YSLEER. The CDR3 consists of 13 residues. CDR3 sequence reads: CASSQRGWTEAFF. The CDR3 DNA follows: TGCGCCAGCAGCCAAAGGGGGTGGACTGAAGCTTTCTTT.

The chain is built from TRBV28 and TRBJ1-3; D unclear. CDR3 length: 14 amino acids. CDR1 is MDHEN and CDR2 is SYDVKM in the germline V gene. Trimming took 2 bases from V and 1 from J, leaving 6 bases between them. The CDR3 DNA follows: TGTGCCAGCAGTTTAACCATATCTGGAAACACCATATATTTT. Translation: CASSLTISGNTIYF.

This chain connects TRBV6-1 to TRBJ2-5, with D perhaps matching TRBD1 (6 bases). In germline, CDR1 is MNHNS, CDR2 SASEGT. Trimming pared 5 bases from V and 6 bases from J, leaving 19 bases between. The CDR3 runs to 15 residues. CDR3 sequence reads: CASSPGARASKTQYF. The CDR3 nucleotides are TGTGCCAGCAGTCCAGGGGCCCGTGCATCAAAGACCCAGTACTTC.

The chain recombines TRBV10-3 with TRBJ1-1; D gene ambiguous. V lost 4 bases and J lost 4, with 16 bases in between. CDR1 is ENHRY, CDR2 SYGVKD, per germline. This CDR3 spans 15 amino acids. CDR3 sequence (DNA): TGTGCCATCAGTGTGCAGGAAGGAGGGAGCACTGAAGCTTTCTTT. It codes for CAISVQEGGSTEAFF.

This clone appeared a single time. The chain combines TRBV7-9 with TRBJ2-4, with 9 bases lining up with TRBD1. This CDR3 contains 15 residues. Germline CDR1 SEHNR, CDR2 FQNEAQ (reference sequence). With 5 bases clipped from V and 7 bases from J, the junction kept 9 bases outside the gene matches. CDR3 protein: CASSRQDRGVNIQYF. The CDR3 DNA follows: TGTGCCAGCAGCCGCCAGGACAGGGGTGTCAACATTCAGTACTTC.

The rearrangement uses TRBV15 and TRBJ2-5; D is uncertain. Germline assignment: CDR1 LNHNV and CDR2 YYDKDF (reference sequence). The CDR3 is 15 residues long. The V and J ends lost 1 base and 1 base respectively, with 10 bases between them. CDR3 sequence: CATSRASGRQETQYF. CDR3 nucleotides: TGTGCCACCAGCAGAGCGTCGGGCCGCCAAGAGACCCAGTACTTC.